This T cell receptor beta chain originates from a study of cytomegalovirus exposure and HLA in healthy donors. The wider study: From HLA-typed donors, an early data release held about 92 million unique TCRs. Study conclusions and caveats: Analyzed later, most CMV-associated TCR beta chains appeared HLA-restricted.

The PCR contained 60 Vbeta and 13 Jbeta primers. Only in-frame clones appear in the TCRdb table, and some are missing; sequencing was by immunoSEQ multiplex PCR. The sample contains some 130,000 clones, around 72% of which appear only once. This clone was seen once. The antigen remains undetermined. Trimming cost V 1 base and J 2 bases, with 9 bases left between them. The CDR3 spans 13 residues. The germline CDR1 and CDR2 sequences are GTSNPN and SVGIG (reference sequence). This receptor was identified in a woman aged 40 to 55 in good health and CMV-seronegative. Specimen: PBMCs. V and J are TRBV30 and TRBJ2-7; TRBD1 is a possible D gene (5 bases). CDR3 nucleotide sequence: TGTGCCTGGAGTGGTGACAGCACCTACGAGCAGTACTTC. Its protein product is CAWSGDSTYEQYF.